Reported below is one TCR beta chain. V was clipped by 10 bases and J by 5 bases; unmatched bases: 8. This CDR3 has 14 amino acids. Germline V gives CDR1 LNHDA, CDR2 SQIVND (reference sequence). The entry originates in a study of blood T cells in healthy people across ages. Extracted total RNA amounted to at least 6 micrograms for each sample. Alongside a J-beta primer mix, a sample-barcoded 5' primer served in a second PCR lasting roughly 6 to 11 cycles. Carrying 12 random nucleotides, a template-switch adaptor labeled each individual cDNA molecule. MiXCR was run by TCRdb on the 5' RACE reads, yielding one entry per CDR3 protein. This sample carries just under 550,000 distinct CDR3 sequences, 24% of them seen once, and the ten largest clones take 8.7%. These data also featured in a second study, about T cells of mothers and their children.

Sequencing input: blood. The genes are TRBV19 and TRBJ1-6, with 7 bases fitting TRBD1. The TCR sequence derives from a boy aged 10-17 years in good health. CDR3 protein: CATGTASNNSPLHF. For the CDR3, the DNA is TGTGCCACCGGGACAGCGAGTAATAATTCACCCCTCCACTTT.